The T cell receptor beta chain under discussion was sequenced for a study of CD8+ T cells in alopecia areata. As concerns this clone: The antigen is unknown.

As the sequencing template, cDNA was produced by extracting RNA and reverse transcribing it. The protocol was immunoSEQ multiplex PCR, while the TCRdb copy is restricted to in-frame clones and leaves out a portion. The sample has around 200,000 clones, around 65% seen once; the top ten hold roughly 4.2%. Findings and limits, study-wide: Relative to mice, TCR sharing across patients was less clear, a difference possibly HLA-related.

The CDR3 is 13 amino acids. V lost 2 bases and J 2 bases, leaving 8 bases between the germline ends. The V gene's germline CDR1 is GTSNPN and CDR2 SVGIG (reference sequence). Treatment indicated: oral pan-JAK inhibitor, 5-10 mg twice daily. The receptor comes from a human donor with alopecia areata. J is TRBJ2-3 and V is TRBV30; D is possibly TRBD1 (5 bases). The specimen comprised CD4+ T cells sorted from blood, sampled at week 4, from a patient treated with tofacitinib. Here the CDR3 reads CAWSRGITDTQYF. Here the CDR3 DNA reads TGTGCCTGGAGTAGGGGAATCACAGATACGCAGTATTTT.